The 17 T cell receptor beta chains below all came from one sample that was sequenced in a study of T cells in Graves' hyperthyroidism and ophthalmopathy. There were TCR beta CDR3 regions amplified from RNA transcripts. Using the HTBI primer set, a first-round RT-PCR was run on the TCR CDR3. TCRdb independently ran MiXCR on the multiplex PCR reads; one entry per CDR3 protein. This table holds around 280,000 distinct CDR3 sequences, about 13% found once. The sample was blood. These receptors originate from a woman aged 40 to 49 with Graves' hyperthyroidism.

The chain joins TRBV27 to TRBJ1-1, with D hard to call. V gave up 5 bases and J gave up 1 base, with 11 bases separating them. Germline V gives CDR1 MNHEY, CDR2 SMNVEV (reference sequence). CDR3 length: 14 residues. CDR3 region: CASSLRKSNTEAFF. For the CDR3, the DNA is TGTGCCAGCAGTCTCCGAAAGTCGAACACTGAAGCTTTCTTT.

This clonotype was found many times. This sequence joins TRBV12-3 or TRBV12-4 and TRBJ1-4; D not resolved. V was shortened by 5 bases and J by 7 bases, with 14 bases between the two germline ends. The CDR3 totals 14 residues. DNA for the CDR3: TGTGCCAGCAGTACGACACCAGGCGGTGAAAAACTGTTTTTT. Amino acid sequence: CASSTTPGGEKLFF.

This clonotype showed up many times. CDR3 in amino acids: CASRGGGPQYNEQFF. The CDR3 DNA sequence: TGTGCCAGCAGAGGGGGAGGGCCACAGTACAATGAGCAGTTCTTC. The rearrangement uses TRBV28 and TRBJ2-1, with D maybe TRBD2 (7 bases). The CDR3 runs 15 residues. V lost 6 bases, J lost 4 bases, and 16 bases lay in between. From germline, CDR1 is MDHEN and CDR2 SYDVKM.

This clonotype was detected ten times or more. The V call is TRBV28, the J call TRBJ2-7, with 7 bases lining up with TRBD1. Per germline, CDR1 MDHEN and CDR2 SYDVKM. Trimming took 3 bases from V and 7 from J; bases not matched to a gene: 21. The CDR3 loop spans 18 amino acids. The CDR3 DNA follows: TGTGCCAGCAGTTTTGTCATCGGGATACAGGGGTTAATTGGAGAGCAGTACTTC. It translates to CASSFVIGIQGLIGEQYF.

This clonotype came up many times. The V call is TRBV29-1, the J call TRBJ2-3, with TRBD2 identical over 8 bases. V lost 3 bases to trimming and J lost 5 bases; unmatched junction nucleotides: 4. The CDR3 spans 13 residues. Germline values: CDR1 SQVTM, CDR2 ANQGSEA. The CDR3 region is CSVELREVDTQYF. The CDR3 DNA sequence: TGCAGCGTTGAGTTGCGGGAGGTAGATACGCAGTATTTT.

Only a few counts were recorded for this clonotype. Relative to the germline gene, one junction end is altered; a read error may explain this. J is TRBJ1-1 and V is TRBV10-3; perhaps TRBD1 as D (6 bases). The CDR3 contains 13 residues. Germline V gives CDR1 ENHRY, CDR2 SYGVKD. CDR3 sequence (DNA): TGTGCCATCAGTGAGGGCCAGGGAGGGGGGATGATCTTT. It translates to CAISEGQGGGMIF.

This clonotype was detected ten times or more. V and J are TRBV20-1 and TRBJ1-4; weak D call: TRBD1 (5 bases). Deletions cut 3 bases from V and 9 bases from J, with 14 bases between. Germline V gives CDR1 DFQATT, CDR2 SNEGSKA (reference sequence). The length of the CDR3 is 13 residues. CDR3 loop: CSARDLQDKKLFF. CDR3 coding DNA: TGCAGTGCTAGGGACTTACAGGACAAAAAACTGTTTTTT.

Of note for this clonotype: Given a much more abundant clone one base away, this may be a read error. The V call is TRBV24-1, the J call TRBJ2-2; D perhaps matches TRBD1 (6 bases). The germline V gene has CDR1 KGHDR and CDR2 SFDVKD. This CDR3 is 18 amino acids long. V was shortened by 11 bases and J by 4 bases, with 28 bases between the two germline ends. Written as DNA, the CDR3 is TGTGCCATCAGGAAGACCAGTTATCCAGGGGAAAGCACCGGGGAGCTGTTTTTT. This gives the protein CAIRKTSYPGESTGELFF.

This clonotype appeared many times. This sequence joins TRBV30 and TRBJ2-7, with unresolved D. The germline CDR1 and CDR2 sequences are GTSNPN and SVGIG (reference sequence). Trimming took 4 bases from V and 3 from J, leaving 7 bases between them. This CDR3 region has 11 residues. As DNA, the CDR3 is TGTGCCTGGACTCAGAACTACGAGCAGTACTTC. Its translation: CAWTQNYEQYF. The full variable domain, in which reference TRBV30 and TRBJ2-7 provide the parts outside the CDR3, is SQTIHQWPATLVQPVGSPLSLECTVEGTSNPNLYWYRQAAGRGLQLLFYSVGIGQISSEVPQNLSASRPQDRQFILSSKKLLLSDSGFYLCAWTQNYEQYFGPGTRLTVT.

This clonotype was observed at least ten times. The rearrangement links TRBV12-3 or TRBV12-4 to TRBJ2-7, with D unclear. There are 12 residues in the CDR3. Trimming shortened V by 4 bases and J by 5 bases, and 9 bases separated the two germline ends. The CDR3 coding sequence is TGTGCCAGCAGTTCCGGCGCGAACGAGCAGTACTTC. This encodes CASSSGANEQYF.

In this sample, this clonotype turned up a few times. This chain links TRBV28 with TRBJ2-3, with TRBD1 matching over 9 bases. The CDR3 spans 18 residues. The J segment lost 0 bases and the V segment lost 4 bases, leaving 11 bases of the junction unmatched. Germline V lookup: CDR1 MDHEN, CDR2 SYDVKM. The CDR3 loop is CASSSPGQGHSSTDTQYF. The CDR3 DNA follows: TGTGCCAGCAGTTCTCCGGGACAGGGACACTCTAGCACAGATACGCAGTATTTT.

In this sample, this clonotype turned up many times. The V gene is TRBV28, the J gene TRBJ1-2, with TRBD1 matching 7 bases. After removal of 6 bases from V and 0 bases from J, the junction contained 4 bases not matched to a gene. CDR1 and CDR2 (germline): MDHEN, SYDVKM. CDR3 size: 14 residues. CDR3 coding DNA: TGTGCCAGCAGGGCCGGACAGGCTAACTATGGCTACACCTTC. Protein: CASRAGQANYGYTF.

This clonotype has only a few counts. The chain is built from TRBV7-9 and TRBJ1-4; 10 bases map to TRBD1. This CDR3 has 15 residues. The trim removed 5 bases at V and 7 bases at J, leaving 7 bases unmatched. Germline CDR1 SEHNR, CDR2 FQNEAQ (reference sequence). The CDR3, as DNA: TGTGCCAGCAGCAGTCCGGGACAGGGGATTGAAAAACTGTTTTTT. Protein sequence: CASSSPGQGIEKLFF.

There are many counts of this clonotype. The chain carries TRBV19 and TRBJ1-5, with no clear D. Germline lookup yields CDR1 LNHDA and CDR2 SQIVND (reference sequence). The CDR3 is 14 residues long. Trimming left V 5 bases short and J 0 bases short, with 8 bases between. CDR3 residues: CASSSQVSNQPQHF. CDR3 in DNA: TGTGCCAGTAGTTCGCAGGTTAGCAATCAGCCCCAGCATTTT.

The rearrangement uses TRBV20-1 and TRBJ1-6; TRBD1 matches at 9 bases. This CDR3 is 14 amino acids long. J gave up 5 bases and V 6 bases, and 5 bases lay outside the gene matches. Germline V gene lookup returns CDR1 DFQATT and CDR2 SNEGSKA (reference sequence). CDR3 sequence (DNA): TGCAGTGCCCACACAGGGGGCCATAATTCACCCCTCCACTTT. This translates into CSAHTGGHNSPLHF.

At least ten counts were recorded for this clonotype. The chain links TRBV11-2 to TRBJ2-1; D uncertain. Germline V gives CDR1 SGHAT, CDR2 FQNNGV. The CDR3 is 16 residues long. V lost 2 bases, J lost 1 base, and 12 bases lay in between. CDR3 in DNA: TGTGCCAGCAGCTTAAACAACGGACCGTCCTACAATGAGCAGTTCTTC. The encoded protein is CASSLNNGPSYNEQFF.

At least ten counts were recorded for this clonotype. CDR3 sequence reads: CATSEQTGTSLTDTQYF. CDR3 bases: TGTGCCACCAGTGAGCAAACCGGGACTAGCCTCACAGATACGCAGTATTTT. The chain combines TRBV24-1 with TRBJ2-3, with TRBD2 matching over 9 bases. This CDR3 is 17 amino acids long. Germline CDR1 and CDR2: KGHDR and SFDVKD. The V segment lost 4 bases and the J segment 2 bases; nucleotides outside the gene matches: 9.